The next 29 T cell receptor beta chains were all read from a single sample in a study of blood T cell repertoires in COVID-19. The method was immunoSEQ multiplex PCR; TCRdb's version includes in-frame clones alone and lacks a portion of them. Of roughly 570,000 clones listed, 85% to 90% are singletons. Sequenced input: peripheral blood. The receptors originated from a woman aged 45-60 years with COVID-19, enrolled during active disease.

This clone was detected a few times. This chain connects TRBV5-6 to TRBJ2-3, with TRBD1 matching over 7 bases. The CDR3 contains 15 residues. V dropped 0 bases and J dropped 1; count of bases not matched to a gene: 2. Germline CDR1 SGHDT, CDR2 YYEEEE. DNA for the CDR3: TGTGCCAGCAGCTTGGCCGGACAGGGCACAGATACGCAGTATTTT. It is translated as CASSLAGQGTDTQYF.

J is TRBJ2-7 and V is TRBV7-2; 7 nucleotides match TRBD1. This CDR3 contains 13 residues. J lost 2 bases, V lost 2 bases, and 0 bases had no gene match. Germline V gives CDR1 SGHTA, CDR2 FQGNSA. CDR3 in amino acids: CASSLQGAYEQYF. DNA for the CDR3: TGTGCCAGCAGCTTACAGGGGGCCTACGAGCAGTACTTC.

Here the CDR3 DNA reads TGTGCCAGCAGCTCATATAGCGGGGCCCTTAGTGAGCAGTTCTTC. Protein sequence: CASSSYSGALSEQFF. The genes are TRBV7-2 and TRBJ2-1, with 8 bases fitting TRBD2. The germline gives CDR1 SGHTA, CDR2 FQGNSA. CDR3 size: 15 residues. Unmatched junction bases numbered 11, after V lost 4 bases and J lost 9 bases.

The gene calls are TRBV3-1 (or the pseudogene TRBV3-2) and TRBJ2-3; perhaps TRBD2 as D (5 bases). The CDR3 has 16 residues. The V gene's germline CDR1 is LGHDT and CDR2 YNNKEL (reference sequence). The V gene lost 3 bases and the J gene lost 6 bases, with 19 bases spanning the gap. Here the CDR3 reads CASSQELVFLGDTQYF. The CDR3 DNA reads TGTGCCAGCAGCCAGGAACTAGTTTTTCTGGGGGATACGCAGTATTTT.

This chain uses TRBV18 with TRBJ2-1, with TRBD2 identical over 9 bases. There are 16 residues in the CDR3. Germline trimming cut 3 bases from V and 5 bases from J; bases unmatched to any gene: 8. Germline V lookup: CDR1 KGHSH, CDR2 LQKENI. The CDR3 loop is CASSPFTSGHDNEQFF. DNA for the CDR3: TGTGCCAGCTCACCCTTCACTAGCGGGCACGACAATGAGCAGTTCTTC.

The CDR3 region is CSAGGAEAFF. In DNA form, the CDR3 reads TGCAGTGCTGGGGGGGCTGAAGCTTTCTTT. The chain is built from TRBV20-1 and TRBJ1-1, with D perhaps TRBD1 (5 bases). The CDR3 has 10 amino acids. The ends were cut back, 5 bases at V and 6 bases at J, with 7 bases in the middle. Germline V gene sequence: CDR1 DFQATT, CDR2 SNEGSKA (reference sequence).

This chain links TRBV5-1 with TRBJ1-3; 9 bases fit TRBD1. Per the germline V gene, CDR1 is SGHRS and CDR2 is YFSETQ. J lost 4 bases, V lost 4 bases, and 9 bases had no gene match. The CDR3 runs to 16 residues. The DNA for the CDR3 is TGCGCCAGCAGCACGGGGACAGGGATGTCGGGAAACACCATATATTTT. This encodes CASSTGTGMSGNTIYF.

The chain employs TRBV4-2 and TRBJ2-5, with 8 positions matching TRBD1. V dropped 0 bases and J dropped 3; count of bases not matched to a gene: 3. The CDR3 sequence is 15 residues long. CDR1 and CDR2 from the germline V gene are LGHNA and YNFKEQ. CDR3 in amino acids: CASSQDKQGEETQYF. The CDR3 DNA reads as TGTGCCAGCAGCCAAGATAAACAGGGGGAAGAGACCCAGTACTTC.

V and J are TRBV7-3 and TRBJ1-2; D is uncertain. V gave up 2 bases and J gave up 4 bases, with 17 bases separating them. The length of the CDR3 is 16 residues. The germline V gene has CDR1 SGHTA and CDR2 FQGTGA. CDR3 in amino acids: CASSLSSGSLSYGYTF. The CDR3 DNA reads TGTGCCAGCAGCTTATCAAGTGGGAGCCTTAGCTATGGCTACACCTTC.

V usage is TRBV3-1 (or the pseudogene TRBV3-2) and J usage is TRBJ2-5; 8 bases are a match to TRBD1. Germline CDR1 and CDR2: LGHDT and YNNKEL (reference sequence). The trim removed 2 bases at V and 4 bases at J, leaving 9 bases unmatched. The CDR3 is 16 residues long. Here the CDR3 reads CASSQHRLGQGETQYF. The DNA for the CDR3 is TGTGCCAGCAGCCAACACCGCTTAGGACAGGGAGAGACCCAGTACTTC.

The genes are TRBV18 and TRBJ1-1; unclear D gene. The CDR3 length is 12 residues. The germline V gene has CDR1 KGHSH and CDR2 LQKENI. V shed 6 bases and J shed 7 bases, with 12 bases lying between them. Here the CDR3 reads CASSPTPSEAFF. CDR3 in DNA: TGTGCCAGCTCCCCAACCCCCAGTGAAGCTTTCTTT.

The CDR3 loop reads CASSIGGLVTGELFF. The DNA of the CDR3 is TGTGCCAGTAGTATCGGGGGGCTAGTCACCGGGGAGCTGTTTTTT. The chain carries TRBV19 and TRBJ2-2; the D gene is possibly TRBD2 (7 bases). The length of the CDR3 is 15 residues. Per germline, CDR1 LNHDA and CDR2 SQIVND (reference sequence). Trimming pared 3 bases from V and 4 bases from J, leaving 12 bases between.

The genes are TRBV9 and TRBJ1-6; possible D gene TRBD1, 6 bases. Deletions cut 7 bases from V and 5 bases from J, with 16 bases between. Per the germline V gene, CDR1 is SGDLS and CDR2 is YYNGEE. The CDR3 totals 15 residues. In DNA, the CDR3 is TGTGCCAGCCGGGAAGGGGGGGCGAATAATTCACCCCTCCACTTT. This gives the protein CASREGGANNSPLHF.

The chain employs TRBV10-1 and TRBJ1-5; no clear D gene. Trimming left V 2 bases short and J 3 bases short, with 5 bases between. Germline loops: CDR1 WNHNN, CDR2 SYGVQD (reference sequence). This CDR3 region has 13 residues. The CDR3: CASSEAVNQPQHF. For the CDR3, the DNA is TGCGCCAGCAGTGAGGCGGTCAATCAGCCCCAGCATTTT.

This chain connects TRBV24-1 to TRBJ2-1, with D maybe TRBD2 (5 bases). Germline CDR1 and CDR2: KGHDR and SFDVKD. The CDR3 length is 16 residues. V lost 3 bases to trimming and J lost 5 bases, with 16 bases between them. The CDR3 DNA is TGTGCCACCAGTGATGCCGTTGTGTGGGAGAACAATGAGCAGTTCTTC. Its protein is CATSDAVVWENNEQFF.

J is TRBJ1-2 and V is TRBV6-5, with 7 bases aligning to TRBD1. CDR1 MNHEY and CDR2 SVGAGI come from the germline V gene. The ends lost 4 bases at V and 3 bases at J; junction bases unmatched: 2. CDR3 length: 13 residues. CDR3 protein: CASSLTGDYGYTF. The CDR3 DNA sequence: TGTGCCAGCAGTTTAACAGGGGACTATGGCTACACCTTC.

Here the CDR3 reads CATSRLPNTGELFF. The CDR3 DNA follows: TGTGCCACCAGTCGACTACCGAACACCGGGGAGCTGTTTTTT. This chain uses TRBV24-1 with TRBJ2-2, with a weak D call TRBD2 (5 bases). There are 14 residues in the CDR3. CDR1 and CDR2 from the germline V gene are KGHDR and SFDVKD. The V and J ends lost 6 bases and 0 bases respectively, with 7 bases between them.

This sequence joins TRBV29-1 and TRBJ1-1; a weak D match, TRBD1 (5 bases). V lost 6 bases to trimming and J lost 0 bases, with 14 bases between them. The CDR3 runs 14 residues. CDR1 and CDR2 (germline): SQVTM, ANQGSEA. The CDR3 DNA reads as TGCAGCGTCCAGCGGGGAGGGGTGAACACTGAAGCTTTCTTT. It is translated as CSVQRGGVNTEAFF.

This chain connects TRBV6-1 to TRBJ1-2, with a tentative D call TRBD1 (5 bases). V lost 2 bases to trimming and J lost 7 bases, with 11 bases between them. CDR1 MNHNS and CDR2 SASEGT come from the germline V gene. This CDR3 is built from 13 residues. The CDR3 DNA is TGTGCCAGCAGTGAACTGGGGGGAGGTGGCTACACCTTC. Translated, it gives CASSELGGGGYTF.

CDR3 in amino acids: CASGLPMGRRAYEQYF. CDR3 bases: TGTGCTAGTGGTTTGCCCATGGGACGGAGGGCCTACGAGCAGTACTTC. The J gene is TRBJ2-7, the V gene TRBV12-5, with a possible D match to TRBD2 (6 bases). Trimming shortened V by 2 bases and J by 2 bases, and 16 bases separated the two germline ends. In germline, CDR1 is LGHNT, CDR2 FRNRAP. CDR3 length equals 16 residues.

J is TRBJ2-1 and V is TRBV19; D unclear. Germline V lookup: CDR1 LNHDA, CDR2 SQIVND (reference sequence). CDR3 length: 14 amino acids. Trimming took off 3 bases at V and 6 bases at J, with 12 bases between the two ends. CDR3 nucleotides: TGTGCCAGTAGTATCACAGATAGTTTCAATGAGCAGTTCTTC. Translated: CASSITDSFNEQFF.

This clone was counted once. This chain links TRBV2 with TRBJ2-7; 10 bases map to TRBD1. The CDR3 has 15 residues. After removal of 3 bases from V and 4 bases from J, the junction contained 6 bases not matched to a gene. The germline V gene has CDR1 SNHLY and CDR2 FYNNEI. This chain's CDR3 is CASSEIGTGEYEQYF. DNA of the CDR3: TGTGCCAGCAGTGAGATAGGGACAGGGGAGTACGAGCAGTACTTC.

The rearrangement links TRBV9 to TRBJ2-7; tentatively, D is TRBD2 (5 bases). CDR3 length: 18 amino acids. Trimming pared 0 bases from V and 2 bases from J, leaving 21 bases between. The germline V gene has CDR1 SGDLS and CDR2 YYNGEE. CDR3 sequence reads: CASSVGPWTESSAYEQYF. As DNA, the CDR3 is TGTGCCAGCAGCGTAGGCCCCTGGACGGAGAGTAGCGCCTACGAGCAGTACTTC.

The chain recombines TRBV2 with TRBJ1-2, with D perhaps matching TRBD1 (5 bases). The CDR3 consists of 14 residues. Germline assignment: CDR1 SNHLY and CDR2 FYNNEI. Trimming pared 7 bases from V and 6 bases from J, leaving 18 bases between. In DNA form, the CDR3 reads TGTGCCAGCATCGTACAGGTGGCCCTAAATGGCTACACCTTC. Amino acids: CASIVQVALNGYTF.

The chain employs TRBV5-5 and TRBJ2-6; TRBD2 is a possible D gene (5 bases). The germline V gene has CDR1 SGHKS and CDR2 YYEKEE (reference sequence). The CDR3 consists of 15 residues. Trimming cost V 5 bases and J 0 bases, with 9 bases left between them. The CDR3 is CASRLGSSGANVLTF. CDR3 nucleotides: TGTGCCAGCAGACTAGGGAGCTCTGGGGCCAACGTCCTGACTTTC.

The CDR3 reads CASSQGTGLTEGTDTQYF. CDR3 coding DNA: TGTGCCAGCAGCCAAGGCACTGGACTTACGGAGGGCACAGATACGCAGTATTTT. V gene TRBV4-2 combines with J gene TRBJ2-3; tentatively, D is TRBD2 (5 bases). From germline, CDR1 is LGHNA and CDR2 YNFKEQ. Trimming took off 1 base at V and 1 base at J, with 18 bases between the two ends. This CDR3 is built from 18 residues.

This chain uses TRBV7-8 with TRBJ2-2; no definite D call. V was pared by 1 base and J by 3 bases, with 6 bases between. CDR1 is SGHVS and CDR2 is FQNEAQ in the germline V gene. The CDR3 is made up of 14 amino acids. CDR3 in DNA: TGTGCCAGCAGCTTAGTCCGGGACACCGGGGAGCTGTTTTTT. Amino acid sequence: CASSLVRDTGELFF.

V usage is TRBV5-1 and J usage is TRBJ2-5, with 13 positions matching TRBD2. Germline V gives CDR1 SGHRS, CDR2 YFSETQ. The J segment lost 9 bases and the V segment lost 3 bases, leaving 17 bases of the junction unmatched. The CDR3 is made up of 18 amino acids. DNA for the CDR3: TGCGCCAGCAGCTCCCAAACGAGGACTAGCGGGGGCCAGACCGCCCAGTACTTC. Its translation is CASSSQTRTSGGQTAQYF.

This rearrangement joins TRBV3-1 (or the pseudogene TRBV3-2) to TRBJ2-2; D perhaps matches TRBD2 (5 bases). Germline loops: CDR1 LGHDT, CDR2 YNNKEL (reference sequence). This CDR3 comprises 15 residues. V was pared by 2 bases and J by 5 bases, with 12 bases between. Here the CDR3 reads CASSQTGRFTGELFF. The CDR3 DNA is TGTGCCAGCAGCCAAACGGGAAGATTTACCGGGGAGCTGTTTTTT.